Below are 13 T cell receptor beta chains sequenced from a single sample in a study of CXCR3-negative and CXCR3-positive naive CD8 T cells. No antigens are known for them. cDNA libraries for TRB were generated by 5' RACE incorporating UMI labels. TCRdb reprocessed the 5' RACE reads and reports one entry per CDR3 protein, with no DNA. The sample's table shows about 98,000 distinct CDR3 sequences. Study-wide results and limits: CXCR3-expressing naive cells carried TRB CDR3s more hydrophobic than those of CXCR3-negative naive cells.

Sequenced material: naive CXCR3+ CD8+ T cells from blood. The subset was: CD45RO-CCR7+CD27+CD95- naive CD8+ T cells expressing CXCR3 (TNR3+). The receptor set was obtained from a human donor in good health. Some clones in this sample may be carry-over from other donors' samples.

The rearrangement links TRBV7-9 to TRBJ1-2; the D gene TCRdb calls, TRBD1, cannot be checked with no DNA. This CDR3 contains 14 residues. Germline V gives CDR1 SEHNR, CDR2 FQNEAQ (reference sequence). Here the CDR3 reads CASSLVGQVNGYTF.

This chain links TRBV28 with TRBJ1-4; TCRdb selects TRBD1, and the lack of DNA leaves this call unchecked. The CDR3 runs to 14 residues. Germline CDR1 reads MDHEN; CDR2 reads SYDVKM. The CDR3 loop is CASSFNAGNEKLFF.

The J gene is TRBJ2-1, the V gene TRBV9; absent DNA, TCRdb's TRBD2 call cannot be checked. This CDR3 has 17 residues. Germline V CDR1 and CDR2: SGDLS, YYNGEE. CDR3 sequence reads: CASSVEGLLAGTSEQFF.

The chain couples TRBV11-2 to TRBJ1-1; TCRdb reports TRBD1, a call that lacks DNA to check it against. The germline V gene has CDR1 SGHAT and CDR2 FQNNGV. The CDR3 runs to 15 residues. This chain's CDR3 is CASSLDPRESTEAFF.

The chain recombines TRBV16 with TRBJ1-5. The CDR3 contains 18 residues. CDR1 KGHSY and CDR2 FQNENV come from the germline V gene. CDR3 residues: CASSQLSGRTAGVQPQHF.

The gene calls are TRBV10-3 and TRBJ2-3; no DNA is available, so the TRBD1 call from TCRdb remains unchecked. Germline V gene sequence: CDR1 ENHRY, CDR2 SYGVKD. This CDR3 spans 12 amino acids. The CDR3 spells CAISDGGDTQYF.

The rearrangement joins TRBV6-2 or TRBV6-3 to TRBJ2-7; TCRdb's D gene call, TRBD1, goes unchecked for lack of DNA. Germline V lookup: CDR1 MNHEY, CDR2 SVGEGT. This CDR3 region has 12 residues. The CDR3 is CASSPFSYEQYF.

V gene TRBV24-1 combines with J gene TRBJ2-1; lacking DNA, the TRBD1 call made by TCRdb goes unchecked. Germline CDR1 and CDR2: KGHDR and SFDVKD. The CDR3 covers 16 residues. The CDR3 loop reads CATSDQGLSSYNEQFF.

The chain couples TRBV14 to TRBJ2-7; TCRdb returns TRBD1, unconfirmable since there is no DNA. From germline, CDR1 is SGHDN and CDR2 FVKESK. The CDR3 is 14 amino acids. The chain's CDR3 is CASSHGFTGDEQYF.

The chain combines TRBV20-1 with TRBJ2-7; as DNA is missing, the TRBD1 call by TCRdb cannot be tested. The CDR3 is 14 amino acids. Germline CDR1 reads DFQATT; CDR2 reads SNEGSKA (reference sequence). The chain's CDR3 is CSAEGRGVPYEQYF.

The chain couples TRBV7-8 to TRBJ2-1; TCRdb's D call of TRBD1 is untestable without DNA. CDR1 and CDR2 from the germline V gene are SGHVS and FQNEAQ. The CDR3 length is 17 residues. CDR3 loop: CASSLIDSGTGVSGQFF.

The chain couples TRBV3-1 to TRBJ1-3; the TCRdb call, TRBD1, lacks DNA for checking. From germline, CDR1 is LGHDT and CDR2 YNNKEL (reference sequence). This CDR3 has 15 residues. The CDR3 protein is CASSPEPQGSNTIYF.

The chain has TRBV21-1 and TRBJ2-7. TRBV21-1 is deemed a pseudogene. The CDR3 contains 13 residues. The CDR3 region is CASSKVYGVEQYF.